These 28 T cell receptor beta chains came from one sample sequenced in a study of metastatic and nonmetastatic thyroid tumors. Using MiXCR, TCRdb re-called clones from the PCR reads. The data show over 45,000 clones, approximately 20% seen once. No patient had received any treatment before thyroid surgery. The sequenced sample was blood. These receptors came from a male donor with papillary thyroid cancer or a benign thyroid nodule (not recorded which). Some clones in this sample may be carry-over from other donors' samples.

This clone appeared many times. The V call is TRBV15, the J call TRBJ1-5; no firm D call. Germline assignment: CDR1 LNHNV and CDR2 YYDKDF (reference sequence). CDR3 size: 16 residues. Trimming pared 3 bases from V and 5 bases from J, leaving 17 bases between. The CDR3 DNA follows: TGTGCCACCAGCAGCGCCCCGGTACAGCTTGATCAGCCCCAGCATTTT. It codes for CATSSAPVQLDQPQHF. Supplemented by reference TRBV15 and TRBJ1-5, the full variable domain reads DAMVIQNPRYQVTQFGKPVTLSCSQTLNHNVMYWYQQKSSQAPKLLFHYYDKDFNNEADTPDNFQSRRPNTSFCFLDIRSPGLGDTAMYLCATSSAPVQLDQPQHFGDGTRLSIL.

This clone was seen many times. This chain connects TRBV5-6 to TRBJ2-7; possibly TRBD2 for D (5 bases). This CDR3 has 14 amino acids. CDR1 is SGHDT and CDR2 is YYEEEE in the germline V gene. Trimming removed 4 bases at V and 0 bases at J, with 11 bases between. CDR3 DNA: TGTGCCAGCAGCGTGGACTGGTCCTCCTACGAGCAGTACTTC. Encoded protein: CASSVDWSSYEQYF.

On this clone: Its ends do not fully match the called genes, so a read error is possible. V is TRBV4-2 and J is TRBJ2-1, with 10 bases lining up with TRBD2. The germline V gene encodes CDR1 LGHNA and CDR2 YNFKEQ. The CDR3 has 16 residues. The CDR3 nucleotides are TGTGCCAGCAGCCAAGATAGCGGGGGGTCCTACAATGAGCAGTCCTTC. Its protein is CASSQDSGGSYNEQSF.

By share, this clone counts as medium-sized. The rearrangement links TRBV2 to TRBJ1-5; D unclear. V lost 5 bases and J 3 bases, leaving 14 bases between the germline ends. The CDR3 spans 15 residues. CDR1 SNHLY and CDR2 FYNNEI come from the germline V gene. Here the CDR3 DNA reads TGTGCCAGCAGTTACCAGAAGGGCCCCAATCAGCCCCAGCATTTT. This encodes CASSYQKGPNQPQHF. Variable domain in full (rest from reference TRBV2 and TRBJ1-5): EPEVTQTPSHQVTQMGQEVILRCVPISNHLYFYWYRQILGQKVEFLVSFYNNEISEKSEIFDDQFSVERPDGSNFTLKIRSTKLEDSAMYFCASSYQKGPNQPQHFGDGTRLSIL.

This clone was seen many times. The chain joins TRBV4-1 to TRBJ2-3; TRBD2 agrees at 13 bases. Losses at the gene ends were 1 base for V and 4 bases for J; bases not matched to a gene: 2. There are 16 residues in the CDR3. Germline lookup yields CDR1 MGHRA and CDR2 YSYEKL. The chain's CDR3 is CASSQVLAGGADTQYF. The CDR3 DNA reads as TGCGCCAGCAGCCAAGTACTAGCGGGAGGGGCAGATACGCAGTATTTT.

Ten or more counts support this clone. The same CDR3 also results from other DNA sequences found in this sample. This chain connects TRBV7-9 to TRBJ2-7; 7 nucleotides match TRBD1. There are 12 residues in the CDR3. With 4 bases clipped from V and 5 bases from J, the junction kept 2 bases outside the gene matches. Germline assignment: CDR1 SEHNR and CDR2 FQNEAQ (reference sequence). For the CDR3, the DNA is TGTGCCAGCAGCTCTACAGGGGACGAGCAGTACTTC. It is translated as CASSSTGDEQYF.

The sample holds many counts of this clone. The J gene is TRBJ1-3, the V gene TRBV28; possible D gene TRBD1, 5 bases. Germline V gene lookup returns CDR1 MDHEN and CDR2 SYDVKM. V was pared by 6 bases and J by 10 bases, with 13 bases between. This CDR3 contains 12 residues. CDR3 protein: CASSTGERTIYF. In DNA, the CDR3 is TGTGCCAGCAGCACGGGGGAAAGAACCATATATTTT.

J is TRBJ1-2 and V is TRBV20-1; 7 bases are a match to TRBD1. This CDR3 is built from 14 residues. Germline lookup yields CDR1 DFQATT and CDR2 SNEGSKA (reference sequence). V lost 2 bases, J lost 8 bases, and 11 bases stayed unmatched. Here the CDR3 DNA reads TGCAGTGCTAGAAAGGGACAGCAGGACTCGGGCTACACCTTC. Amino acids: CSARKGQQDSGYTF.

The table lists this clone with many counts. This rearrangement joins TRBV18 to TRBJ2-1; TRBD2 matches 14 bases. The junction had 10 bases not matched to a gene; V was cut back by 5 bases and J by 7 bases. The germline gives CDR1 KGHSH, CDR2 LQKENI. There are 17 residues in the CDR3. CDR3 sequence reads: CASSATSGRAPGNEQFF. Written as DNA, the CDR3 is TGTGCCAGCTCAGCGACTAGCGGGAGGGCTCCAGGAAATGAGCAGTTCTTC.

This clone is medium-sized. Distinct nucleotide sequences in the sample also encode this CDR3. This chain uses TRBV6-2 or TRBV6-3 with TRBJ2-3; the D is unclear. CDR1 is MNHEY, CDR2 SVGEGT, per germline. V lost 2 bases and J 2 bases, leaving 20 bases between the germline ends. There are 18 residues in the CDR3. This CDR3 reads CASSYGSYLPIITDTQYF. CDR3 DNA: TGTGCCAGCAGTTACGGCAGCTACTTACCTATAATCACAGATACGCAGTATTTT.

A few counts support this clone. A clone one base away is much larger, so this may be a read error. This sample also contains other DNA sequences that code for the same CDR3. J is TRBJ2-5 and V is TRBV24-1, with a weak D call TRBD1 (6 bases). The CDR3 spans 10 residues. In germline, CDR1 is KGHDR, CDR2 SFDVKD. Trimming stripped 9 bases from V and 11 bases from J, with 12 bases between. The chain's CDR3 is CATPVGTQYF. Here the CDR3 DNA reads TGTGCCACCCCCGTGGGGACACAGTACTTC.

This clone was recorded at least ten times. This CDR3 is also generated by other DNA sequences in the sample. This chain joins TRBV27 and TRBJ1-2; the D is unclear. Germline V lookup: CDR1 MNHEY, CDR2 SMNVEV (reference sequence). The CDR3 extends over 12 amino acids. The V end lost 5 bases, the J end lost 7 bases, and 11 bases lay between the germline ends. The CDR3 sequence is CASSVTGSGYTF. The CDR3 DNA reads as TGTGCCAGCAGTGTTACCGGGAGTGGCTACACCTTC.

The genes are TRBV2 and TRBJ2-7; the D gene is possibly TRBD1 (5 bases). CDR3 size: 12 residues. V was shortened by 6 bases and J by 4 bases, with 10 bases between the two germline ends. Looked up from germline, CDR1 is SNHLY and CDR2 is FYNNEI. The CDR3 spells CASRNPGYEQYF. The CDR3 nucleotides are TGTGCCAGCAGAAACCCAGGGTACGAGCAGTACTTC.

This clone came up many times. A single base separates this from a much larger clone, so it may be a read error. The sample carries other DNA sequences with the same CDR3. The CDR3, as DNA: TGCGCCAGCAGCCCCGGGACAGCGATCACAGATACGCAGTATTTT. It encodes CASSPGTAITDTQYF. V and J are TRBV5-1 and TRBJ2-3; 7 nucleotides line up with TRBD1. V lost 4 bases and J lost 2; bases outside the gene matches: 7. This CDR3 has 15 amino acids. In germline, CDR1 is SGHRS, CDR2 YFSETQ.

J is TRBJ2-7 and V is TRBV4-1, with D unclear. V gave up 0 bases and J gave up 2 bases, with 11 bases separating them. In germline, CDR1 is MGHRA, CDR2 YSYEKL. This CDR3 is 15 amino acids long. DNA of the CDR3: TGCGCCAGCAGCCAAGATGTCCAGAACCCCTACGAGCAGTACTTC. This sequence encodes CASSQDVQNPYEQYF.

This clone was found many times. The chain recombines TRBV4-2 with TRBJ1-4; D possibly corresponds to TRBD1 (5 bases). The germline V gene has CDR1 LGHNA and CDR2 YNFKEQ. Trimming pared 0 bases from V and 4 bases from J, leaving 15 bases between. The CDR3 sequence is 17 residues long. The DNA for the CDR3 is TGTGCCAGCAGCCAAGAAGTAATCCACGGGGGTAATGAAAAACTGTTTTTT. This encodes CASSQEVIHGGNEKLFF.

The V gene is TRBV20-1, the J gene TRBJ1-1; D remains ambiguous. From germline, CDR1 is DFQATT and CDR2 SNEGSKA (reference sequence). V lost 4 bases, J lost 5 bases, and 14 bases lay in between. The CDR3 consists of 13 residues. The CDR3 region is CSATAPRYTEAFF. CDR3 coding DNA: TGCAGTGCTACGGCCCCCAGGTATACTGAAGCTTTCTTT.

The chain is built from TRBV20-1 and TRBJ1-6; D not resolved. There are 14 residues in the CDR3. Germline CDR1 reads DFQATT; CDR2 reads SNEGSKA (reference sequence). Trimming removed 1 base at V and 5 bases at J, with 9 bases between. The CDR3 protein is CSARGGADNSPLHF. The CDR3 DNA sequence: TGCAGTGCTAGAGGCGGAGCTGATAATTCACCCCTCCACTTT.

In its sample, this clone was seen a few times. V is TRBV27 and J is TRBJ1-2, with a possible D match to TRBD1 (5 bases). CDR1 and CDR2 (germline): MNHEY, SMNVEV (reference sequence). The CDR3 extends over 14 amino acids. Trimming cost V 3 bases and J 4 bases, with 12 bases left between them. The CDR3 here is CASSFAGTVYGYTF. CDR3 nucleotides: TGTGCCAGCAGTTTTGCCGGGACGGTCTATGGCTACACCTTC.

Remarks on this clone: An end of the junction does not agree with germline; a read error may underlie this. V is TRBV5-1 and J is TRBJ1-1; weak D call: TRBD1 (5 bases). Germline assignment: CDR1 SGHRS and CDR2 YFSETQ. The length of the CDR3 is 14 residues. CDR3 DNA: TGCACCAGCAGCTTATATACAGGTAACACTGAAGCTTTCTTT. This sequence encodes CTSSLYTGNTEAFF.

This clone was seen at least ten times. The chain is built from TRBV7-2 and TRBJ2-7, with TRBD1 matching over 9 bases. Germline V gene lookup returns CDR1 SGHTA and CDR2 FQGNSA. The junction had 19 bases not matched to a gene; V was cut back by 5 bases and J by 5 bases. This CDR3 is 18 amino acids long. The CDR3 sequence: CASSPWSVVGTGFHEQYF. In DNA form, the CDR3 reads TGTGCCAGCAGCCCGTGGTCCGTCGTCGGGACAGGGTTCCACGAGCAGTACTTC.

This clone was seen many times. A read error may explain this, as a much larger clone is one base away. This chain connects TRBV6-5 to TRBJ1-5; 7 bases line up with TRBD1. From germline, CDR1 is MNHEY and CDR2 SVGAGI. Losses at the gene ends were 6 bases for V and 2 bases for J; bases not matched to a gene: 7. This CDR3 is built from 15 residues. CDR3 region: CASSPGGGGNQPQHF. CDR3 DNA sequence: TGTGCCAGCAGCCCAGGGGGGGGGGGCAATCAGCCCCAGCATTTT.

This clone came up many times. V gene TRBV11-2 combines with J gene TRBJ2-1, with D possibly matching TRBD1 (5 bases). Germline assignment: CDR1 SGHAT and CDR2 FQNNGV. The CDR3 has 14 amino acids. V shed 1 base and J shed 4 bases, with 8 bases lying between them. The CDR3 DNA is TGTGCCAGCAGCTTAGGACAGTTATACAATGAGCAGTTCTTC. It specifies CASSLGQLYNEQFF.

This clone was seen a handful of times. The V gene is TRBV28, the J gene TRBJ2-7; D not certain. CDR3 length: 11 residues. The V end lost 3 bases, the J end lost 6 bases, and 6 bases lay between the germline ends. CDR1 MDHEN and CDR2 SYDVKM come from the germline V gene. The CDR3 reads CASSLGSEQYF. Written as DNA, the CDR3 is TGTGCCAGCAGTTTGGGCTCCGAGCAGTACTTC.

This clone was seen ten or more times. The same CDR3 can be traced to other DNA sequences in this sample. This CDR3 reads CASSHGSSGRAYEQYF. For the CDR3, the DNA is TGTGCCAGCAGCCATGGATCTAGCGGGAGGGCCTACGAGCAGTACTTC. This chain connects TRBV3-1 to TRBJ2-7; TRBD2 agrees at 12 bases. This CDR3 region has 16 residues. Germline CDR1 and CDR2: LGHDT and YNNKEL (reference sequence). Trimming at V came to 3 bases and at J to 2 bases, leaving 5 bases not matched to a gene.

Concerning this clone: A much more abundant neighbour one base away suggests this may be a read error. Since no conserved phenylalanine or tryptophan closes the CDR3, a read error is the likely cause. V is TRBV6-1 and J is TRBJ2-7; TRBD1 might be the D (5 bases). CDR3 length equals 14 residues. In germline, CDR1 is MNHNS, CDR2 SASEGT. The V and J ends lost 6 bases and 0 bases respectively, with 12 bases between them. CDR3 nucleotide sequence: TGTGCCAGCAGAGGACAAATGAGCTCCTACGAGCAGTACTTA. Translation: CASRGQMSSYEQYL.

Notes on this clone: Other nucleotide sequences from this sample produce the same CDR3. The V gene is TRBV27, the J gene TRBJ2-1; no firm D call. V lost 3 bases to trimming and J lost 7 bases, with 4 bases between them. This CDR3 has 11 amino acids. Germline CDR1 is MNHEY and CDR2 is SMNVEV (reference sequence). The CDR3 sequence is CASSLRNEQFF. DNA of the CDR3: TGTGCCAGCAGTTTGAGGAATGAGCAGTTCTTC.

This clone was observed at least ten times. This chain joins TRBV6-7 and TRBJ1-5, with D possibly being TRBD1 (6 bases). TRBV6-7 is marked as an open reading frame, function uncertain. This CDR3 contains 17 residues. V was clipped by 5 bases and J by 0 bases, with 17 bases between them. CDR3: CASSPETGIYSNQPQHF. CDR3 DNA sequence: TGTGCCAGCAGTCCAGAGACAGGAATTTATAGCAATCAGCCCCAGCATTTT.